Each of the 27 T cell receptor beta chains below was sequenced from the same sample in a study of graft-versus-host responses after intestinal transplantation. The assay was immunoSEQ multiplex PCR, and TCRdb's table has in-frame clones only and misses some. Of 38,000 or so clones in the sample, 90% to 95% were seen once. These receptors' antigens are unknown. Sequenced material: unstimulated CD8+ T cells sorted from spleen or lymph node cells, taken before transplant. The receptors were sampled from a human donor who was the organ donor for an intestinal transplant.

The chain recombines TRBV4-1 with TRBJ1-2, with a weak D call TRBD1 (6 bases). The V end lost 2 bases, the J end lost 5 bases, and 12 bases lay between the germline ends. The V gene's germline CDR1 is MGHRA and CDR2 YSYEKL. The length of the CDR3 is 14 residues. The CDR3: CASSQPGHRYGYTF. As DNA, the CDR3 is TGCGCCAGCAGCCAACCGGGACATCGGTATGGCTACACCTTC.

The count of this clone is one. The chain joins TRBV9 to TRBJ1-1, with D maybe TRBD1 (5 bases). Trimming left V 4 bases short and J 5 bases short, with 15 bases between. Germline values: CDR1 SGDLS, CDR2 YYNGEE. The CDR3 has 14 amino acids. The CDR3 region is CASSPNGGGTEAFF. The CDR3 DNA sequence: TGTGCCAGCAGCCCGAATGGGGGTGGGACTGAAGCTTTCTTT.

The chain employs TRBV7-8 and TRBJ2-2; no clear D gene. The CDR3 runs to 14 residues. V was clipped by 5 bases and J by 6 bases, with 13 bases between them. The V gene's germline CDR1 is SGHVS and CDR2 FQNEAQ. The CDR3 protein is CASSKGAMPGELFF. CDR3 nucleotides: TGTGCCAGCAGCAAAGGCGCAATGCCCGGGGAGCTGTTTTTT.

The genes are TRBV9 and TRBJ2-2; 11 nucleotides line up with TRBD2. Germline V gives CDR1 SGDLS, CDR2 YYNGEE. The ends lost 4 bases at V and 3 bases at J; junction bases unmatched: 20. The CDR3 spans 21 residues. CDR3 protein: CASSQPGPKASGGHYTGELFF. DNA of the CDR3: TGTGCCAGCAGCCAACCTGGGCCTAAGGCTAGCGGGGGGCATTACACCGGGGAGCTGTTTTTT.

The rearrangement uses TRBV6-8 and TRBJ2-7; 11 positions match TRBD1. CDR3 length equals 14 residues. The V segment lost 2 bases and the J segment 6 bases; nucleotides outside the gene matches: 3. Germline values: CDR1 MNHGY, CDR2 SAAAGT. The CDR3 spells CASSYGTGGVEQYF. The CDR3 DNA reads as TGTGCCAGCAGTTACGGGACAGGGGGGGTCGAGCAGTACTTC.

Remarks on this clone: The germline gene is not matched at one end of the junction; a read error may be the cause. The gene calls are TRBV14 and TRBJ2-3; 7 bases align to TRBD2. CDR1 and CDR2 from the germline V gene are SGHDN and FVKESK. The CDR3 totals 17 residues. CDR3 DNA: TGTGCCAGCAGCCACCCCCCTAGCGGACCTAGCACAGATACGCGGTATTTT. This encodes CASSHPPSGPSTDTRYF.

This sequence joins TRBV4-3 and TRBJ2-1; D gene ambiguous. The V end lost 0 bases, the J end lost 0 bases, and 9 bases lay between the germline ends. CDR1 and CDR2 from the germline V gene are LGHNA and YSLEER. The CDR3 runs 16 residues. CDR3 sequence: CASSQDKSSSYNEQFF. In DNA form, the CDR3 reads TGCGCCAGCAGCCAAGATAAGTCAAGCTCCTACAATGAGCAGTTCTTC.

This sequence joins TRBV4-1 and TRBJ2-7; D not resolved. Germline lookup yields CDR1 MGHRA and CDR2 YSYEKL. Trimming took off 2 bases at V and 3 bases at J, with 17 bases between the two ends. The CDR3 extends over 16 amino acids. DNA for the CDR3: TGCGCCAGCAGCCAATCTCCCCAAGGTCCTTTCTACGAGCAGTACTTC. Translation gives CASSQSPQGPFYEQYF.

This clone came up once. This chain joins TRBV7-9 and TRBJ2-5, with TRBD2 matching 15 bases. The end of the DNA is better explained by TRBJ2-7, so the J call may be wrong. Germline V lookup: CDR1 SEHNR, CDR2 FQNEAQ (reference sequence). The CDR3 contains 17 residues. CDR3 amino acids: CASSPTGLAGGHHEQYF. The CDR3 nucleotides are TGTGCCAGCAGCCCAACAGGACTAGCGGGGGGGCACCACGAGCAGTACTTC.

The chain links TRBV4-2 to TRBJ1-6, with D tentatively TRBD1 (5 bases). Germline CDR1 reads LGHNA; CDR2 reads YNFKEQ. Trimming pared 3 bases from V and 5 bases from J, leaving 17 bases between. The CDR3 is 17 residues long. CDR3 bases: TGTGCCAGCAGCCATGGTATCCCAGGGTTTAATAATTCACCCCTCCACTTT. Its translation: CASSHGIPGFNNSPLHF.

J is TRBJ1-2 and V is TRBV10-3; unclear D gene. Germline CDR1 is ENHRY and CDR2 is SYGVKD. The V end was cut by 3 bases, the J end by 2 bases, with 10 bases between. The CDR3 length is 14 residues. In DNA form, the CDR3 reads TGTGCCATCAGTGATTGGGATACCAACTATGGCTACACCTTC. Translation gives CAISDWDTNYGYTF.

The chain uses TRBV12-5 and TRBJ2-2, with a possible D match to TRBD1 (5 bases). CDR3 length: 17 amino acids. The germline V gene has CDR1 LGHNT and CDR2 FRNRAP. V gave up 3 bases and J gave up 6 bases, with 20 bases separating them. The CDR3 region is CASGFVIGQGRPGELFF. DNA for the CDR3: TGTGCTAGTGGTTTTGTCATTGGCCAGGGAAGGCCCGGGGAGCTGTTTTTT.

The chain is built from TRBV27 and TRBJ2-2; D is unclear. The CDR3 has 17 amino acids. V lost 0 bases and J lost 0, with 11 bases in between. Germline CDR1 MNHEY, CDR2 SMNVEV (reference sequence). CDR3 DNA: TGTGCCAGCAGTTTATCCGGGCCCCACGCGAACACCGGGGAGCTGTTTTTT. Translated, it gives CASSLSGPHANTGELFF.

J is TRBJ2-3 and V is TRBV13; D possibly corresponds to TRBD2 (5 bases). Germline V gene sequence: CDR1 PRHDT, CDR2 FYEKMQ (reference sequence). This CDR3 spans 16 amino acids. The ends were cut back, 3 bases at V and 2 bases at J, with 15 bases in the middle. DNA for the CDR3: TGTGCCAGCAGCTTCGGGCCTCAGCTAGCCACAGATACGCAGTATTTT. This encodes CASSFGPQLATDTQYF.

The chain couples TRBV27 to TRBJ2-7, with D uncertain. Per germline, CDR1 MNHEY and CDR2 SMNVEV (reference sequence). Trimming cost V 5 bases and J 0 bases, with 8 bases left between them. The CDR3 sequence is 13 residues long. The CDR3 protein is CASSKGHSYEQYF. The CDR3, as DNA: TGTGCCAGCAGTAAGGGCCACTCCTACGAGCAGTACTTC.

Concerning this clone itself: A read error may produce the germline difference seen at one junction end. The J gene is TRBJ1-5, the V gene TRBV7-7, with unresolved D. The CDR3 runs 15 residues. From germline, CDR1 is SSHAT and CDR2 FNYEAQ (reference sequence). This CDR3 reads CASSSLDGSNQPQHF. CDR3 coding DNA: TGTGCTAGCAGCTCCCTGGACGGGAGCAATCAGCCCCAGCATTTT.

This clone was recorded only once. The rearrangement uses TRBV7-9 and TRBJ2-5, with TRBD2 matching 10 bases. The V and J ends lost 1 base and 5 bases, in that order; junction bases with no gene match: 13. This CDR3 region has 18 residues. The V gene's germline CDR1 is SEHNR and CDR2 FQNEAQ (reference sequence). Here the CDR3 DNA reads TGTGCCAGCAGCTTAGGGAGACGGGGACTAGCGAAGGCTGAGACCCAGTACTTC. This gives the protein CASSLGRRGLAKAETQYF.

V gene TRBV5-1 combines with J gene TRBJ1-2; no clear D gene. This CDR3 contains 13 residues. Trimming removed 2 bases from V and 5 bases from J, with 10 bases in between. Per the germline V gene, CDR1 is SGHRS and CDR2 is YFSETQ. The CDR3 loop is CASSLGSGYGYTF. The CDR3 bases are TGCGCCAGCAGCTTAGGTAGCGGGTATGGCTACACCTTC. The full variable domain, with the rest looked up from reference TRBV5-1 and TRBJ1-2, is KAGVTQTPRYLIKTRGQQVTLSCSPISGHRSVSWYQQTPGQGLQFLFEYFSETQRNKGNFPGRFSGRQFSNSRSEMNVSTLELGDSALYLCASSLGSGYGYTFGSGTRLTVV.

This clone was seen once. V and J are TRBV10-3 and TRBJ2-5; 7 positions match TRBD1. From germline, CDR1 is ENHRY and CDR2 SYGVKD. V dropped 6 bases and J dropped 3; count of bases not matched to a gene: 4. The CDR3 length is 13 residues. The DNA of the CDR3 is TGTGCCATCAGCGTTGACAGGGAAGAGACCCAGTACTTC. It yields the protein CAISVDREETQYF.

The CDR3 loop reads CASSERGGPDTQYF. CDR3 nucleotides: TGTGCCAGCAGTGAGCGGGGGGGCCCAGATACGCAGTATTTT. The chain joins TRBV6-4 to TRBJ2-3; TRBD2 matches at 9 bases. CDR3 length: 14 residues. CDR1 is MRHNA and CDR2 is SNTAGT in the germline V gene. Trimming removed 3 bases from V and 4 bases from J; junction bases left unmatched: 2.

The chain joins TRBV29-1 to TRBJ2-1; 10 nucleotides align to TRBD2. From germline, CDR1 is SQVTM and CDR2 ANQGSEA. Trimming cost V 6 bases and J 6 bases; bases outside gene matches: 2. This CDR3 contains 12 residues. CDR3 sequence reads: CSVLAGGNEQFF. CDR3 nucleotide sequence: TGCAGCGTCTTAGCGGGGGGCAATGAGCAGTTCTTC.

J is TRBJ1-2 and V is TRBV19; D uncertain. V lost 3 bases and J 3 bases, leaving 11 bases between the germline ends. Germline V gives CDR1 LNHDA, CDR2 SQIVND (reference sequence). CDR3 size: 14 residues. CDR3 protein: CASSIIREDYGYTF. Written as DNA, the CDR3 is TGTGCCAGTAGTATTATTAGAGAAGACTATGGCTACACCTTC.

The V call is TRBV6-1, the J call TRBJ2-7, with unresolved D. The V gene lost 5 bases and the J gene lost 2 bases, with 10 bases spanning the gap. This CDR3 region has 13 residues. Germline V lookup: CDR1 MNHNS, CDR2 SASEGT. DNA of the CDR3: TGTGCCAGCAGTTCTACGGACCCCTACGAGCAGTACTTC. This codes for CASSSTDPYEQYF.

This clone was counted once. The chain recombines TRBV10-2 with TRBJ2-5; a weak D match, TRBD2 (7 bases). V was clipped by 7 bases and J by 3 bases, with 15 bases between them. In germline, CDR1 is WSHSY, CDR2 SAAADI. This CDR3 has 14 amino acids. The CDR3 here is CASNNAGAEETQYF. CDR3 in DNA: TGCGCCAGCAATAATGCGGGGGCAGAAGAGACCCAGTACTTC.

The J gene is TRBJ2-2, the V gene TRBV7-6, with D unclear. Germline-derived CDR1 and CDR2 are SGHVS and FNYEAQ. Trimming shortened V by 3 bases and J by 2 bases, and 19 bases separated the two germline ends. The CDR3 covers 18 residues. CDR3 in amino acids: CASSFSPTKALNTGELFF. As DNA, the CDR3 is TGTGCCAGCAGCTTTTCTCCTACTAAAGCTTTAAACACCGGGGAGCTGTTTTTT.

The J gene is TRBJ1-2, the V gene TRBV7-8; D perhaps matches TRBD1 (6 bases). Germline V gives CDR1 SGHVS, CDR2 FQNEAQ. Trimming took off 5 bases at V and 8 bases at J, with 27 bases between the two ends. There are 17 residues in the CDR3. CDR3 protein: CASSLKYLDSHRWGYTF. CDR3 DNA sequence: TGTGCCAGCAGCCTAAAATATTTGGACAGCCACCGGTGGGGCTACACCTTC.

The V gene is TRBV7-8, the J gene TRBJ2-5; possibly TRBD1 for D (6 bases). The V end lost 1 base, the J end lost 6 bases, and 24 bases lay between the germline ends. CDR1 SGHVS and CDR2 FQNEAQ come from the germline V gene. There are 18 residues in the CDR3. For the CDR3, the DNA is TGTGCCAGCAGCTTAGTTGTCCAGGCAGGGGCGAGTGAACAGACCCAGTACTTC. It yields the protein CASSLVVQAGASEQTQYF.